Below, 21 T cell receptor beta chains from the same sample are listed, as sequenced in a study of blood T cell repertoires in COVID-19. The repertoire was sequenced with immunoSEQ multiplex PCR; TCRdb's copy has only in-frame clones and lacks some. This table holds a few hundred thousand clones, around 87% found once. The sequenced sample consisted of peripheral blood. These receptors came from a human donor in a cohort sampled during active COVID-19.

The chain employs TRBV28 and TRBJ1-5; no clear D. CDR3 size: 15 residues. In germline, CDR1 is MDHEN, CDR2 SYDVKM. Trimming pared 1 base from V and 3 bases from J, leaving 10 bases between. CDR3 in amino acids: CASSLSYSTNQPQHF. In nucleotides, the CDR3 is TGTGCCAGCAGTTTATCTTACAGTACCAATCAGCCCCAGCATTTT.

This clone was seen just once. V and J are TRBV6-5 and TRBJ2-1, with 11 bases fitting TRBD2. CDR3 length: 15 amino acids. J was trimmed by 4 bases and V by 6 bases; bases with no gene match: 5. Germline values: CDR1 MNHEY, CDR2 SVGAGI. The CDR3 bases are TGTGCCAGCAGGACCGGGACTAGCGGATACAATGAGCAGTTCTTC. Translation gives CASRTGTSGYNEQFF.

The genes are TRBV28 and TRBJ2-5; TRBD2 matches at 7 bases. The CDR3 runs to 12 residues. Germline V gene data show CDR1 as MDHEN and CDR2 as SYDVKM. V lost 5 bases to trimming and J lost 7 bases; unmatched junction nucleotides: 4. DNA of the CDR3: TGTGCCAGCAGTATGGGGGGGGTGACCCAGTACTTC. Its translation is CASSMGGVTQYF.

The CDR3 spells CASSRQQGSQHF. CDR3 DNA: TGTGCCAGCAGTCGGCAACAGGGGTCCCAGCATTTT. The chain uses TRBV6-1 and TRBJ1-5; 7 bases are shared with TRBD1. The germline V gene has CDR1 MNHNS and CDR2 SASEGT. Trimming at V came to 5 bases and at J to 11 bases, leaving 6 bases not matched to a gene. The CDR3 totals 12 residues.

The V call is TRBV7-9, the J call TRBJ1-1; 9 nucleotides align to TRBD1. The CDR3 loop spans 12 amino acids. The V segment lost 5 bases and the J segment 6 bases; nucleotides outside the gene matches: 1. CDR1 and CDR2 (germline): SEHNR, FQNEAQ (reference sequence). CDR3 DNA: TGTGCCAGCAGCAGACAGGGGGCTGAAGCTTTCTTT. Residues: CASSRQGAEAFF.

This clone was observed a single time. V gene TRBV30 combines with J gene TRBJ2-7; D remains ambiguous. V was cut by 4 bases and J by 3 bases, with 16 bases left in between. The CDR3 extends over 14 amino acids. Germline-derived CDR1 and CDR2 are GTSNPN and SVGIG (reference sequence). CDR3 bases: TGTGCCTGGAATCCCCTGGGCAGGTTCTACGAGCAGTACTTC. This translates into CAWNPLGRFYEQYF.

V usage is TRBV9 and J usage is TRBJ2-1; the D is unclear. From germline, CDR1 is SGDLS and CDR2 YYNGEE. Trimming left V 4 bases short and J 0 bases short, with 8 bases between. CDR3 length: 14 amino acids. DNA of the CDR3: TGTGCCAGCAGCCCCCTCGGCTCCTACAATGAGCAGTTCTTC. This translates into CASSPLGSYNEQFF.

The chain links TRBV27 to TRBJ2-7; 10 nucleotides line up with TRBD1. This CDR3 spans 14 amino acids. The trim removed 5 bases at V and 2 bases at J, leaving 3 bases unmatched. CDR1 and CDR2 (germline): MNHEY, SMNVEV (reference sequence). The CDR3 sequence is CASSTGTGAYEQYF. CDR3 nucleotide sequence: TGTGCCAGCAGTACCGGGACAGGGGCCTACGAGCAGTACTTC.

V and J are TRBV4-1 and TRBJ2-1; 9 bases agree with TRBD1. CDR1 is MGHRA and CDR2 is YSYEKL in the germline V gene. This CDR3 has 15 residues. Losses at the gene ends were 4 bases for V and 6 bases for J; bases not matched to a gene: 7. CDR3 in amino acids: CASSLQDRGSNEQFF. Here the CDR3 DNA reads TGCGCCAGCAGCCTGCAGGACAGGGGATCCAATGAGCAGTTCTTC.

This clone was found a few times. This chain connects TRBV20-1 to TRBJ2-1; D remains unclear. The CDR3 consists of 10 residues. V was pared by 6 bases and J by 6 bases, with 6 bases between. CDR1 and CDR2 from the germline V gene are DFQATT and SNEGSKA (reference sequence). DNA for the CDR3: TGCAGTGCCACATTCAATGAGCAGTTCTTC. Translating it yields CSATFNEQFF.

V and J are TRBV18 and TRBJ2-7; D not resolved. The CDR3 totals 12 residues. The germline CDR1 and CDR2 sequences are KGHSH and LQKENI. Trimming stripped 5 bases from V and 5 bases from J, with 10 bases between. CDR3 region: CASSMPPDEQYF. The CDR3 region has the DNA TGTGCCAGCTCAATGCCTCCGGACGAGCAGTACTTC.

This rearrangement joins TRBV7-9 to TRBJ2-1, with D maybe TRBD2 (6 bases). Germline V gives CDR1 SEHNR, CDR2 FQNEAQ (reference sequence). Trimming shortened V by 3 bases and J by 9 bases, and 9 bases separated the two germline ends. The CDR3 runs to 12 residues. This chain's CDR3 is CASSLGGGEQFF. In nucleotides, the CDR3 is TGTGCCAGCAGCTTGGGGGGAGGTGAGCAGTTCTTC.

This clone came up many times. The gene calls are TRBV11-2 and TRBJ2-7; D not certain. CDR1 and CDR2 from the germline V gene are SGHAT and FQNNGV. The CDR3 runs to 14 residues. Trimming cost V 0 bases and J 1 base, with 7 bases left between them. The CDR3 sequence: CASSLDVASYEQYF. The DNA for the CDR3 is TGTGCCAGCAGCTTAGATGTTGCGTCCTACGAGCAGTACTTC.

A word on this clone: Other nucleotide sequences from this sample produce the same CDR3. This chain uses TRBV12-3 or TRBV12-4 with TRBJ1-1; D not certain. There are 13 residues in the CDR3. Between the trimmed V and J ends, which lost 3 bases and 0 bases, there was a span of 5 bases. Here the CDR3 reads CASSLAMNTEAFF. The CDR3 bases are TGTGCCAGCAGTTTGGCCATGAACACTGAAGCTTTCTTT.

This clone was observed a single time. The chain couples TRBV3-1 (or the pseudogene TRBV3-2) to TRBJ2-7, with TRBD2 matching 8 bases. Germline V CDR1 and CDR2: LGHDT, YNNKEL (reference sequence). The CDR3 is 17 amino acids. Trimming cost V 1 base and J 0 bases; bases outside gene matches: 8. CDR3 nucleotide sequence: TGTGCCAGCAGCCAAGCATCTAGCGGGTCTAGCTCCTACGAGCAGTACTTC. Amino acids: CASSQASSGSSSYEQYF.

The CDR3 region is CASSYRNQPQHF. CDR3 coding DNA: TGTGCCAGCAGCTACAGGAATCAGCCCCAGCATTTT. The rearrangement links TRBV5-6 to TRBJ1-5; possible D gene TRBD1, 5 bases. Trimming pared 3 bases from V and 4 bases from J, leaving 5 bases between. This CDR3 has 12 amino acids. CDR1 SGHDT and CDR2 YYEEEE come from the germline V gene. Filled out from reference TRBV5-6 and TRBJ1-5, the complete variable domain reads DAGVTQSPTHLIKTRGQQVTLRCSPKSGHDTVSWYQQALGQGPQFIFQYYEEEERQRGNFPDRFSGHQFPNYSSELNVNALLLGDSALYLCASSYRNQPQHFGDGTRLSIL.

The rearrangement joins TRBV27 to TRBJ1-5, with D possibly matching TRBD1 (6 bases). The CDR3 loop spans 12 amino acids. The germline CDR1 and CDR2 sequences are MNHEY and SMNVEV (reference sequence). CDR3 residues: CSKDRQEQPQHF. DNA for the CDR3: TGTTCTAAAGACAGGCAGGAACAGCCCCAGCATTTT.

The chain combines TRBV5-4 with TRBJ2-7, with 9 bases fitting TRBD1. V was clipped by 4 bases and J by 2 bases; unmatched bases: 10. This CDR3 region has 16 residues. Per the germline V gene, CDR1 is SGHNT and CDR2 is YYREEE (reference sequence). The CDR3 region has the DNA TGTGCCAGCAGCCGCGGTAGGGACAGGGTTCCCTACGAGCAGTACTTC. Amino acids: CASSRGRDRVPYEQYF.

V gene TRBV29-1 combines with J gene TRBJ1-1, with a possible D match to TRBD1 (5 bases). Trimming took 4 bases from V and 1 from J, leaving 10 bases between them. Germline V CDR1 and CDR2: SQVTM, ANQGSEA. The CDR3 loop spans 13 amino acids. The CDR3 sequence is CSVAGLRNTEAFF. The DNA for the CDR3 is TGCAGCGTTGCGGGACTCCGGAACACTGAAGCTTTCTTT.

The chain carries TRBV18 and TRBJ1-1; D not resolved. Germline CDR1 is KGHSH and CDR2 is LQKENI. V was shortened by 3 bases and J by 4 bases, with 9 bases between the two germline ends. The CDR3 spans 13 residues. CDR3 bases: TGTGCCAGCTCACCCGCGGGTGGCACTGAAGCTTTCTTT. It yields the protein CASSPAGGTEAFF. Looking up the rest from reference TRBV18 and TRBJ1-1 gives the full variable domain: NAGVMQNPRHLVRRRGQEARLRCSPMKGHSHVYWYRQLPEEGLKFMVYLQKENIIDESGMPKERFSAEFPKEGPSILRIQQVVRGDSAAYFCASSPAGGTEAFFGQGTRLTVV.

The V and J genes are TRBV11-2 and TRBJ2-1, with TRBD1 matching over 11 bases. Trimming cost V 3 bases and J 7 bases; bases outside gene matches: 14. Germline V gene data show CDR1 as SGHAT and CDR2 as FQNNGV. The CDR3 extends over 18 amino acids. CDR3 nucleotides: TGTGCCAGCAGCTTGCTCCGTCTTCGGACAGGGGGCAAAAATGAGCAGTTCTTC. It encodes CASSLLRLRTGGKNEQFF.